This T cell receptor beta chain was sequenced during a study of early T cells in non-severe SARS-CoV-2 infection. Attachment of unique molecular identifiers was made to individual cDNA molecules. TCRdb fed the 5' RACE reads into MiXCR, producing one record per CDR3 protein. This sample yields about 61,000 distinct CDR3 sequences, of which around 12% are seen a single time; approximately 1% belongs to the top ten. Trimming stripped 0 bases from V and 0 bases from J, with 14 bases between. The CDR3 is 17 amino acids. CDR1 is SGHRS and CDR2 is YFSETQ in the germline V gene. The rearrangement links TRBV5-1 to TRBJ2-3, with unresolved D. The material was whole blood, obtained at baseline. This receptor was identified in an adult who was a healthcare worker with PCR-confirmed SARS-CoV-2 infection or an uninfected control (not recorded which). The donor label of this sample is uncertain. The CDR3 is CASSLGPLATSTDTQYF. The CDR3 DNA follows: TGCGCCAGCAGCTTGGGGCCATTGGCCACTAGCACAGATACGCAGTATTTT. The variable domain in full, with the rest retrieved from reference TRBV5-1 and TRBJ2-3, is KAGVTQTPRYLIKTRGQQVTLSCSPISGHRSVSWYQQTPGQGLQFLFEYFSETQRNKGNFPGRFSGRQFSNSRSEMNVSTLELGDSALYLCASSLGPLATSTDTQYFGPGTRLTVL.